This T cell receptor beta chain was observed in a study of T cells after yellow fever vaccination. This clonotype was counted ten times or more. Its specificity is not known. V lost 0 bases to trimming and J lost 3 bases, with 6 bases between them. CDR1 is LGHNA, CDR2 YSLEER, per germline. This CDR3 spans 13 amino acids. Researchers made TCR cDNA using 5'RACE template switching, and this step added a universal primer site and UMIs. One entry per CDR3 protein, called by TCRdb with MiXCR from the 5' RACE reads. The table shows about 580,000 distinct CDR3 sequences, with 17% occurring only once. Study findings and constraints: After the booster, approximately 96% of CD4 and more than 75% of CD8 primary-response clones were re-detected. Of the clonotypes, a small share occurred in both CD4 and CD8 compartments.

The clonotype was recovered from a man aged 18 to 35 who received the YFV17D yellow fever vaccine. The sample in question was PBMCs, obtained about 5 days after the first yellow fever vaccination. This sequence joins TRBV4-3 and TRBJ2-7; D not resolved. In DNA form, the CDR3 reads TGCGCCAGCAGCCAAGATTTGGGCTACGAGCAGTACTTC. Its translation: CASSQDLGYEQYF.